This passage covers 28 T cell receptor beta chains from one sample sequenced in a study of response to subunit inactivated influenza vaccine (dated by TCRdb to the late 2010s). Library generation was performed with RT-PCR. Sequencer: Illumina HiSeq 2500. The public reads were reprocessed in TCRdb via fastp at Q25 and MiXCR, keeping in-frame beta chains. Each CDR3 protein gets just one entry, which takes the most common genes and DNA from the rows behind it. The sample profile shows some 850,000 distinct CDR3 sequences; less than 20% of them were found once. In total, the top ten clones hold about 11% of the sample. Sequences were derived from PBMCs from blood, sampled 5 days after vaccination. Receptors originate from a middle-aged man who received an inactivated influenza vaccine. Donor details come from another sample of the same person, matched by shared clones.

This clonotype was counted between two and nine times. The chain has TRBV5-1 and TRBJ1-5; D gene uncertain. The CDR3 runs 15 residues. V lost 4 bases and J 2 bases, leaving 13 bases between the germline ends. In germline, CDR1 is SGHRS, CDR2 YFSETQ. The CDR3 protein is CASSLYSGRNQPQHF. In DNA form, the CDR3 reads TGCGCCAGCAGCCTATATTCCGGCCGCAATCAGCCCCAGCATTTT.

At least ten counts were recorded for this clonotype. This sequence joins TRBV10-3 and TRBJ2-5; 7 positions agree with TRBD2. Germline values: CDR1 ENHRY, CDR2 SYGVKD. This CDR3 is 13 amino acids long. V dropped 6 bases and J dropped 5; count of bases not matched to a gene: 6. This chain's CDR3 is CAISASGGETQYF. DNA of the CDR3: TGTGCCATCAGCGCATCCGGGGGGGAGACCCAGTACTTC.

There are a few counts of this clonotype. V and J are TRBV5-1 and TRBJ2-2; D unclear. V lost 3 bases and J 2 bases, leaving 8 bases between the germline ends. CDR1 is SGHRS, CDR2 YFSETQ, per germline. The CDR3 is 14 residues long. CDR3 region: CASSSDANTGELFF. CDR3 coding DNA: TGCGCCAGCAGCTCGGATGCAAACACCGGGGAGCTGTTTTTT.

This clonotype was found a few times. V usage is TRBV24-1 and J usage is TRBJ2-2; D ambiguous. V was trimmed by 4 bases and J by 0 bases, leaving 5 bases between them. The CDR3 is 14 amino acids. Germline loops: CDR1 KGHDR, CDR2 SFDVKD. The CDR3 DNA is TGTGCCACCAGTGACAGGTCGAACACCGGGGAGCTGTTTTTT. This encodes CATSDRSNTGELFF.

This clonotype was recorded a few times. The V and J genes are TRBV7-2 and TRBJ2-5; TRBD2 is a possible D gene (6 bases). The ends were cut back, 1 base at V and 5 bases at J, with 17 bases in the middle. CDR3 length equals 16 residues. Germline V CDR1 and CDR2: SGHTA, FQGNSA. Written as DNA, the CDR3 is TGTGCCAGCAGCTTAGGCCCAGGTCTAGGGAGGGAGACCCAGTACTTC. This sequence encodes CASSLGPGLGRETQYF. Looking up the rest from reference TRBV7-2 and TRBJ2-5 gives the full variable domain: GAGVSQSPSNKVTEKGKDVELRCDPISGHTALYWYRQSLGQGLEFLIYFQGNSAPDKSGLPSDRFSAERTGGSVSTLTIQRTQQEDSAVYLCASSLGPGLGRETQYFGPGTRLLVL.

This clonotype was counted between two and nine times. This rearrangement joins TRBV20-1 to TRBJ2-1; possibly TRBD1 for D (5 bases). There are 15 residues in the CDR3. In germline, CDR1 is DFQATT, CDR2 SNEGSKA (reference sequence). Between the trimmed V and J ends, which lost 0 bases and 6 bases, there was a span of 15 bases. CDR3 DNA sequence: TGCAGTGCTAGAGATTGGTATACAGGTGGCAATGAGCAGTTCTTC. As protein: CSARDWYTGGNEQFF.

This clonotype was counted a single time. The chain carries TRBV23-1 and TRBJ2-7; TRBD1 matches 9 bases. TRBV23-1 is marked as an open reading frame, function uncertain. Germline trimming cut 6 bases from V and 3 bases from J; bases unmatched to any gene: 24. CDR3 length: 20 residues. CDR3 residues: CASRQKGARGQGFLSYEQYF. The CDR3 coding sequence is TGCGCCAGCAGACAAAAAGGGGCACGAGGACAGGGGTTTCTCAGCTACGAGCAGTACTTC.

This clonotype was recorded at least ten times. The V call is TRBV20-1, the J call TRBJ2-3; the D gene could be TRBD1 or TRBD2 (6 bases each). This CDR3 has 14 amino acids. Germline V gene lookup returns CDR1 DFQATT and CDR2 SNEGSKA (reference sequence). V shed 0 bases and J shed 1 base, with 8 bases lying between them. The CDR3 DNA reads TGCAGTGCTAGAGAGGAGGGGGGCACAGATACGCAGTATTTT. This encodes CSAREEGGTDTQYF.

The V and J genes are TRBV28 and TRBJ2-1; the match to TRBD2 covers 8 bases. Trimming at V came to 3 bases and at J to 6 bases, leaving 16 bases not matched to a gene. This CDR3 is 18 amino acids long. Germline CDR1 and CDR2: MDHEN and SYDVKM. DNA of the CDR3: TGTGCCAGCAGTTTCTTTGCGGGGGGCCCAATAGAATCCAATGAGCAGTTCTTC. It is translated as CASSFFAGGPIESNEQFF.

This clonotype was counted a few times. This sequence joins TRBV29-1 and TRBJ1-2; tentative D call: TRBD1 (6 bases). Trimming shortened V by 5 bases and J by 0 bases, and 10 bases separated the two germline ends. The CDR3 sequence is 13 residues long. CDR1 and CDR2 from the germline V gene are SQVTM and ANQGSEA. The CDR3 DNA follows: TGCAGCGTTTGGACAGCTTCTAACTATGGCTACACCTTC. Encoded protein: CSVWTASNYGYTF.

The rearrangement links TRBV10-1 to TRBJ2-3; D is ambiguous. Between the trimmed V and J ends, which lost 0 bases and 6 bases, there was a span of 7 bases. The CDR3 runs to 13 residues. Germline CDR1 reads WNHNN; CDR2 reads SYGVQD (reference sequence). In DNA, the CDR3 is TGCGCCAGCAGTGAGTCGGACGGGGATACGCAGTATTTT. Its translation is CASSESDGDTQYF.

The chain couples TRBV27 to TRBJ1-2; D call uncertain. V lost 6 bases, J lost 7 bases, and 12 bases lay in between. CDR1 is MNHEY and CDR2 is SMNVEV in the germline V gene (reference sequence). The CDR3 loop spans 12 amino acids. The CDR3 reads CASRGVLGGYTF. The DNA of the CDR3 is TGTGCCAGCAGGGGTGTTTTGGGTGGCTACACCTTC.

CDR3 sequence (DNA): TGTGCCAGCACCCGCCCCGGGACTAGGGGCACCGGGGAGCTGTTTTTT. It encodes CASTRPGTRGTGELFF. The chain carries TRBV6-2 or TRBV6-3 and TRBJ2-2; 8 positions match TRBD2. Unmatched junction bases numbered 11, after V lost 7 bases and J lost 4 bases. The germline V gene has CDR1 MNHEY and CDR2 SVGEGT. The CDR3 covers 16 residues.

This clonotype was picked up many times. The V call is TRBV20-1, the J call TRBJ2-5; possible D gene TRBD2, 6 bases. CDR3 length equals 12 residues. Germline CDR1 and CDR2: DFQATT and SNEGSKA (reference sequence). Trimming cost V 3 bases and J 7 bases, with 12 bases left between them. This CDR3 is CSASKTGGTQYF. The CDR3 region has the DNA TGCAGTGCTAGCAAGACCGGGGGGACCCAGTACTTC.

The sample holds a few counts of this clonotype. The chain employs TRBV7-9 and TRBJ2-1, with TRBD2 identical over 9 bases. The CDR3 is 17 amino acids. V was clipped by 4 bases and J by 3 bases; unmatched bases: 10. CDR1 is SEHNR and CDR2 is FQNEAQ in the germline V gene (reference sequence). The CDR3 DNA reads as TGTGCCAGCAGCTCCAGTGGCCTAGCGGGGTTCTACAATGAGCAGTTCTTC. Its translation is CASSSSGLAGFYNEQFF.

The V gene is TRBV20-1, the J gene TRBJ2-1; D unresolved. Germline assignment: CDR1 DFQATT and CDR2 SNEGSKA (reference sequence). This CDR3 spans 14 amino acids. The V end was cut by 3 bases, the J end by 0 bases, with 9 bases between. In DNA form, the CDR3 reads TGCAGTGCTAGTTTCTTCTCCTCCTACAATGAGCAGTTCTTC. Translated: CSASFFSSYNEQFF.

This clonotype was observed a few times. This rearrangement joins TRBV28 to TRBJ2-1; tentatively, D is TRBD1 (6 bases). The germline V and J ends were trimmed by 6 bases and 4 bases, with 10 bases remaining between them. The CDR3 is 13 amino acids. The germline V gene has CDR1 MDHEN and CDR2 SYDVKM. The CDR3 spells CASSHGQYNEQFF. CDR3 nucleotide sequence: TGTGCCAGCAGCCATGGACAGTACAATGAGCAGTTCTTC.

This sequence joins TRBV5-8 and TRBJ2-5; TRBD1 is a possible D gene (7 bases). With 4 bases removed from V and 0 bases from J, the gap between germline ends came to 16 bases. CDR1 and CDR2 (germline): SGHTS, YDEGEE. The CDR3 extends over 16 amino acids. This CDR3 is CASSRGTDNYQETQYF. The DNA of the CDR3 is TGTGCCAGCAGCCGGGGGACAGATAATTACCAAGAGACCCAGTACTTC.

The CDR3 sequence: CSATSRLSSYEQYF. For the CDR3, the DNA is TGCAGTGCTACTTCTCGCCTAAGCTCCTACGAGCAGTACTTC. The chain uses TRBV20-1 and TRBJ2-7, with D unresolved. The CDR3 length is 14 residues. V was shortened by 4 bases and J by 0 bases, with 13 bases between the two germline ends. The germline CDR1 and CDR2 sequences are DFQATT and SNEGSKA (reference sequence).

The sample holds a few counts of this clonotype. The V call is TRBV24-1, the J call TRBJ2-1; 7 nucleotides agree with TRBD1. Germline V gives CDR1 KGHDR, CDR2 SFDVKD. This CDR3 has 14 amino acids. The V gene end was trimmed by 2 bases and the J gene end by 15 bases; junction bases not matched to a gene: 12. The CDR3 is CATSDYSSGGNWFF. The DNA of the CDR3 is TGTGCCACCAGTGATTATTCATCAGGGGGTAATTGGTTCTTC.

This clonotype was seen a handful of times. J is TRBJ2-1 and V is TRBV6-4; 8 nucleotides match TRBD2. The CDR3 is made up of 16 amino acids. J gave up 3 bases and V 6 bases, and 10 bases lay outside the gene matches. CDR1 and CDR2 from the germline V gene are MRHNA and SNTAGT. CDR3 in DNA: TGTGCCAGCAGCCCCGGGAGGCTAGCGGGCTACAATGAGCAGTTCTTC. Its protein product is CASSPGRLAGYNEQFF.

This clonotype was observed a few times. The gene calls are TRBV12-3 or TRBV12-4 and TRBJ2-3; D gene uncertain. Trimming cost V 5 bases and J 3 bases, with 9 bases left between them. The CDR3 has 13 residues. Here the CDR3 DNA reads TGTGCCAGCAGTCAGCAGGTAACAGATACGCAGTATTTT. Encoded protein: CASSQQVTDTQYF.

This clonotype was counted a few times. The V call is TRBV7-6, the J call TRBJ2-7, with TRBD2 identical over 9 bases. This CDR3 is 15 amino acids long. Germline assignment: CDR1 SGHVS and CDR2 FNYEAQ. J gave up 4 bases and V 0 bases, and 4 bases lay outside the gene matches. The CDR3 region is CASSLAGTSPYEQYF. As DNA, the CDR3 is TGTGCCAGCAGCTTAGCGGGGACTAGCCCTTACGAGCAGTACTTC.

This clonotype has more than one count but fewer than ten. The rearrangement joins TRBV28 to TRBJ2-1; 12 bases align to TRBD2. Trimming took 6 bases from V and 3 from J; bases not matched to a gene: 3. The CDR3 totals 15 residues. The V gene's germline CDR1 is MDHEN and CDR2 SYDVKM. This chain's CDR3 is CASSWTSGNYNEQFF. The CDR3 DNA reads as TGTGCCAGCAGCTGGACTAGCGGGAACTACAATGAGCAGTTCTTC.

The CDR3 DNA sequence: TGCAGTGCTAGTGGGGGGCGCGGGAACACTGAAGCTTTCTTT. Translation: CSASGGRGNTEAFF. The chain couples TRBV20-1 to TRBJ1-1; D possibly corresponds to TRBD1 (6 bases). Deletions cut 3 bases from V and 1 base from J, with 12 bases between. The CDR3 is made up of 14 amino acids. Germline CDR1 and CDR2: DFQATT and SNEGSKA (reference sequence).

The chain joins TRBV5-5 to TRBJ1-2, with 9 bases aligning to TRBD1. CDR1 and CDR2 from the germline V gene are SGHKS and YYEKEE (reference sequence). The J segment lost 3 bases and the V segment lost 3 bases, leaving 12 bases of the junction unmatched. The CDR3 extends over 17 amino acids. The CDR3 protein is CASSYDRTQGADYGYTF. CDR3 DNA sequence: TGTGCCAGCAGCTACGACCGCACACAGGGGGCGGACTATGGCTACACCTTC. The whole variable domain, remainder taken from reference TRBV5-5 and TRBJ1-2, is DAGVTQSPTHLIKTRGQQVTLRCSPISGHKSVSWYQQVLGQGPQFIFQYYEKEERGRGNFPDRFSARQFPNYSSELNVNALLLGDSALYLCASSYDRTQGADYGYTFGSGTRLTVV.

This clonotype was seen more than once but under ten times. The V and J genes are TRBV5-6 and TRBJ2-3; TRBD1 agrees at 7 bases. CDR3 length: 15 amino acids. Germline CDR1 reads SGHDT; CDR2 reads YYEEEE. Trimming took 5 bases from V and 4 from J; bases not matched to a gene: 10. The DNA for the CDR3 is TGTGCCAGCAGAAAAACAGGGGCCCCTTCAGATACGCAGTATTTT. Amino acid sequence: CASRKTGAPSDTQYF.

The rearrangement joins TRBV7-2 to TRBJ1-5; D unclear. The CDR3 covers 14 residues. V shed 3 bases and J shed 6 bases, with 12 bases lying between them. CDR1 SGHTA and CDR2 FQGNSA come from the germline V gene. In nucleotides, the CDR3 is TGTGCCAGCAGCTTGGCCCGCGAGGCTCAGCCCCAGCATTTT. This encodes CASSLAREAQPQHF.